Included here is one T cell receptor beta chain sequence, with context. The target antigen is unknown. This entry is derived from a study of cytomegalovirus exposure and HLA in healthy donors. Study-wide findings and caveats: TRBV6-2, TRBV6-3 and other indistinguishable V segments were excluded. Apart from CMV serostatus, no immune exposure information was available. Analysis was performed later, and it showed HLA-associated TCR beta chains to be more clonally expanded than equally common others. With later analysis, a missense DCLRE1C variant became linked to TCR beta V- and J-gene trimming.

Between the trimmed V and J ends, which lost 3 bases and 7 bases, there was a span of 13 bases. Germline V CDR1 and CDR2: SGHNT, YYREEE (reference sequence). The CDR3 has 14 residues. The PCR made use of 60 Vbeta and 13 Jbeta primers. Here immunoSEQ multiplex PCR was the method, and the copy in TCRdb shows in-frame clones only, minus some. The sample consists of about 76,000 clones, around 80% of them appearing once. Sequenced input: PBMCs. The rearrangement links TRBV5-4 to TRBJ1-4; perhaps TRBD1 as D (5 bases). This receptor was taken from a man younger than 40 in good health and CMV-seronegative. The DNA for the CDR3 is TGTGCCAGCAGCTCTCAGGGTGGGATTGAAAAACTGTTTTTT. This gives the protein CASSSQGGIEKLFF.